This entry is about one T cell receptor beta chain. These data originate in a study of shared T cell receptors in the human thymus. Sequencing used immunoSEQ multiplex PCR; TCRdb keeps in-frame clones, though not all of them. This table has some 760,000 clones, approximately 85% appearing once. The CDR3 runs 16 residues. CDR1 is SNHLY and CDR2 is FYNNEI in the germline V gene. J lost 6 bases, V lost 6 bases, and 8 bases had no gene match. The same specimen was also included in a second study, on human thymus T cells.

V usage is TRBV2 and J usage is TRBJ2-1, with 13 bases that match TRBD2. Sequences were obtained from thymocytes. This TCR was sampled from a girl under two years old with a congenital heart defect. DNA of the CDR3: TGTGCCAGCAGCGCGCTCTGGACTAGCGGGGGCAATGAGCAGTTCTTC. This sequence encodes CASSALWTSGGNEQFF.